One and the same sample provided the 22 T cell receptor beta chains below, sequenced in a study of blood T cell repertoires in COVID-19. Here immunoSEQ multiplex PCR was the method, and the copy in TCRdb shows in-frame clones only, minus some. Among a few hundred thousand clones listed, around nine tenths were seen once. The material sequenced was peripheral blood. The receptor source for this set is a woman between 65 and 79 years old with COVID-19, enrolled during active disease.

The gene calls are TRBV12-5 and TRBJ2-5, with 7 bases that match TRBD2. V was pared by 5 bases and J by 1 base, with 4 bases of the junction left unmatched. Per the germline V gene, CDR1 is LGHNT and CDR2 is FRNRAP. This CDR3 is built from 14 residues. The CDR3 reads CASGDPGGQETQYF. As DNA, the CDR3 is TGTGCTAGTGGTGATCCGGGGGGCCAAGAGACCCAGTACTTC.

This rearrangement joins TRBV7-2 to TRBJ2-5, with a weak D call TRBD2 (6 bases). From germline, CDR1 is SGHTA and CDR2 FQGNSA. The CDR3 loop spans 15 amino acids. Trimming took 2 bases from V and 5 from J, leaving 15 bases between them. CDR3 in DNA: TGTGCCAGCAGCTTAAGGTGGGGGGATGGGGAGACCCAGTACTTC. Residues: CASSLRWGDGETQYF.

As regards this clone: Other DNA sequences within the sample encode an identical CDR3. CDR3 bases: TGTGCCACCAGTGACCCTCTGACTTACGAGCAGTACTTC. This encodes CATSDPLTYEQYF. This chain uses TRBV24-1 with TRBJ2-7; D is unclear. The CDR3 runs to 13 residues. Germline CDR1 is KGHDR and CDR2 is SFDVKD. The V end lost 4 bases, the J end lost 4 bases, and 10 bases lay between the germline ends.

The CDR3 nucleotides read TGCAGTGCTAGTGGCCTACTAGAGACCCAGTACTTC. Translation gives CSASGLLETQYF. The rearrangement links TRBV20-1 to TRBJ2-5; D ambiguous. V shed 3 bases and J shed 4 bases, with 9 bases lying between them. The CDR3 is made up of 12 amino acids. CDR1 and CDR2 (germline): DFQATT, SNEGSKA (reference sequence).

This clone showed up just once. The gene calls are TRBV5-1 and TRBJ2-3, with D possibly TRBD1 on 6 matching bases. The length of the CDR3 is 16 residues. Trimming removed 4 bases from V and 2 bases from J, with 17 bases in between. Looked up from germline, CDR1 is SGHRS and CDR2 is YFSETQ. For the CDR3, the DNA is TGCGCCAGCAGCGCCCCTCAGGGGTCCCCCACAGATACGCAGTATTTT. Its translation is CASSAPQGSPTDTQYF.

The chain recombines TRBV10-3 with TRBJ1-3; TRBD1 is a possible D gene (6 bases). The CDR3 is made up of 16 amino acids. The V and J ends lost 3 bases and 0 bases respectively, with 12 bases between them. CDR1 and CDR2 (germline): ENHRY, SYGVKD. CDR3 DNA: TGTGCCATCAGTGATCTCGGGACACTCTCTGGAAACACCATATATTTT. This sequence encodes CAISDLGTLSGNTIYF.

V is TRBV6-6 and J is TRBJ2-3, with 10 bases aligning to TRBD2. V lost 7 bases to trimming and J lost 1 base; unmatched junction nucleotides: 5. CDR1 is MNHNY and CDR2 is SVGAGI in the germline V gene (reference sequence). The CDR3 has 15 amino acids. CDR3 loop: CASNPSGGGTDTQYF. The CDR3 coding sequence is TGTGCCAGCAACCCAAGCGGGGGGGGCACAGATACGCAGTATTTT.

The chain recombines TRBV19 with TRBJ2-7; 9 nucleotides match TRBD1. The CDR3 is 15 residues long. J lost 4 bases, V lost 4 bases, and 8 bases had no gene match. Germline V gene data show CDR1 as LNHDA and CDR2 as SQIVND (reference sequence). The CDR3 protein is CASSTLKQGAYEQYF. CDR3 sequence (DNA): TGTGCCAGTAGTACTCTCAAACAGGGGGCTTACGAGCAGTACTTC.

The V call is TRBV27, the J call TRBJ1-4, with D hard to call. Trimming cost V 2 bases and J 0 bases, with 4 bases left between them. CDR3 length equals 14 residues. Germline-derived CDR1 and CDR2 are MNHEY and SMNVEV (reference sequence). CDR3 protein: CASSLLATNEKLFF. Written as DNA, the CDR3 is TGTGCCAGCAGTTTACTTGCAACTAATGAAAAACTGTTTTTT.

This clone was picked up a small number of times. V and J are TRBV24-1 and TRBJ1-4; D might be TRBD1 (6 bases). CDR3 length: 15 residues. Germline CDR1 and CDR2: KGHDR and SFDVKD. V shed 0 bases and J shed 8 bases, with 12 bases lying between them. The CDR3, as DNA: TGTGCCACCAGTGATTTGGTAGGGGGAAGAGAAAAACTGTTTTTT. Amino acid sequence: CATSDLVGGREKLFF.

The chain recombines TRBV3-1 (or the pseudogene TRBV3-2) with TRBJ2-5; TRBD2 matches at 9 bases. This CDR3 region has 18 residues. CDR1 and CDR2 from the germline V gene are LGHDT and YNNKEL (reference sequence). Germline trimming cut 1 base from V and 0 bases from J; bases unmatched to any gene: 9. Here the CDR3 reads CASSQGPLAGIHQETQYF. The CDR3 DNA reads as TGTGCCAGCAGCCAAGGCCCTCTAGCGGGGATTCACCAAGAGACCCAGTACTTC.

Here the CDR3 DNA reads TGTGCCAGCAGCGAAGGGGGACAAGTAGGTGAGCAGTTCTTC. The encoded protein is CASSEGGQVGEQFF. This rearrangement joins TRBV5-8 to TRBJ2-1; D might be TRBD1 (6 bases). The CDR3 has 14 residues. V was clipped by 4 bases and J by 9 bases, with 17 bases between them. CDR1 and CDR2 (germline): SGHTS, YDEGEE.

This chain joins TRBV27 and TRBJ2-5, with a weak D call TRBD1 (5 bases). Trimming took off 4 bases at V and 5 bases at J, with 8 bases between the two ends. Germline CDR1 and CDR2: MNHEY and SMNVEV (reference sequence). This CDR3 region has 12 residues. This chain's CDR3 is CASSSPGETQYF. CDR3 nucleotides: TGTGCCAGCAGTTCCCCAGGGGAGACCCAGTACTTC.

This sequence joins TRBV19 and TRBJ2-2; TRBD1 matches at 7 bases. From germline, CDR1 is LNHDA and CDR2 SQIVND (reference sequence). Trimming at V came to 5 bases and at J to 7 bases, leaving 13 bases not matched to a gene. The CDR3 spans 16 residues. In DNA form, the CDR3 reads TGTGCCAGTAGTGCTCGATCACAGGGGCTGGGCGGGGAGCTGTTTTTT. Protein: CASSARSQGLGGELFF.

The chain uses TRBV7-3 and TRBJ2-3; 11 bases fit TRBD2. V lost 4 bases and J lost 5; bases outside the gene matches: 11. The length of the CDR3 is 17 residues. The germline CDR1 and CDR2 sequences are SGHTA and FQGTGA. CDR3 bases: TGTGCCAGCAGCTCCCCATTTAGCGGGGGGGCTGGAGATACGCAGTATTTT. This codes for CASSSPFSGGAGDTQYF.

The V gene is TRBV5-6, the J gene TRBJ2-3, with TRBD2 identical over 13 bases. The length of the CDR3 is 16 residues. Trimming cost V 0 bases and J 8 bases; bases outside gene matches: 6. Germline loops: CDR1 SGHDT, CDR2 YYEEEE. CDR3 in amino acids: CASSLGGLAGAPTQYF. The CDR3 nucleotides read TGTGCCAGCAGCTTGGGCGGACTAGCGGGGGCGCCTACGCAGTATTTT. The variable domain in full, with the rest retrieved from reference TRBV5-6 and TRBJ2-3, is DAGVTQSPTHLIKTRGQQVTLRCSPKSGHDTVSWYQQALGQGPQFIFQYYEEEERQRGNFPDRFSGHQFPNYSSELNVNALLLGDSALYLCASSLGGLAGAPTQYFGPGTRLTVL.

The chain employs TRBV9 and TRBJ2-3; 13 bases match TRBD2. The length of the CDR3 is 18 residues. After removal of 4 bases from V and 4 bases from J, the junction contained 12 bases not matched to a gene. Germline V gene lookup returns CDR1 SGDLS and CDR2 YYNGEE. The CDR3 DNA sequence: TGTGCCAGCAGCAGACTAGCGGGGGGCCAACCCTCGGCAGATACGCAGTATTTT. Translated, it gives CASSRLAGGQPSADTQYF.

J is TRBJ1-5 and V is TRBV6-6; D is uncertain. Trimming left V 6 bases short and J 6 bases short, with 6 bases between. This CDR3 comprises 11 residues. CDR1 and CDR2 from the germline V gene are MNHNY and SVGAGI (reference sequence). In DNA form, the CDR3 reads TGTGCCAGCAGCAGAAGTCAGCCCCAGCATTTT. The encoded protein is CASSRSQPQHF.

The V and J genes are TRBV5-6 and TRBJ1-5, with 8 positions matching TRBD1. The trim removed 4 bases at V and 4 bases at J, leaving 4 bases unmatched. CDR3 size: 14 residues. The V gene's germline CDR1 is SGHDT and CDR2 YYEEEE. The CDR3 DNA reads as TGTGCCAGCAGCCTGGACAGGGTAAATCAGCCCCAGCATTTT. Its protein is CASSLDRVNQPQHF.

This clone was seen a few times. The chain couples TRBV24-1 to TRBJ1-1, with 7 nucleotides matching TRBD1. The CDR3 length is 18 residues. Germline CDR1 KGHDR, CDR2 SFDVKD. Trimming at V came to 8 bases and at J to 0 bases, leaving 17 bases not matched to a gene. As DNA, the CDR3 is TGTGCCACCACCTCCTCCGACAGTGAGGGGGCGATGAACACTGAAGCTTTCTTT. It is translated as CATTSSDSEGAMNTEAFF.

This clone came up once. The chain recombines TRBV24-1 with TRBJ2-7; 9 bases map to TRBD1. Trimming at V came to 7 bases and at J to 5 bases, leaving 14 bases not matched to a gene. CDR1 and CDR2 from the germline V gene are KGHDR and SFDVKD. This CDR3 spans 16 amino acids. The CDR3 bases are TGTGCCACCAGCGGGAGAACCGGGACAGGGATCCACGAGCAGTACTTC. This encodes CATSGRTGTGIHEQYF.

The chain joins TRBV4-1 to TRBJ2-2, with D possibly being TRBD1 (6 bases). V lost 1 base, J lost 5 bases, and 17 bases lay in between. The CDR3 runs to 17 residues. Germline values: CDR1 MGHRA, CDR2 YSYEKL. CDR3 DNA: TGCGCCAGCAGCCAAGCTCCCGGCCCAGGGGAGACCGGGGAGCTGTTTTTT. Protein product: CASSQAPGPGETGELFF.